Reported below is one T cell receptor (beta chain). The PCR made use of 60 Vbeta and 13 Jbeta primers. Generated by immunoSEQ multiplex PCR, the TCRdb table keeps only in-frame clones and is missing some. The table lists over 95,000 clones, about 78% of them singletons. The record originates from a study of cytomegalovirus exposure and HLA in healthy donors. Trimming cost V 11 bases and J 2 bases, with 21 bases left between them. This CDR3 contains 15 residues. Germline CDR1 SEHNR, CDR2 FQNEAQ (reference sequence). This TCR derives from a woman between 40 and 55 years old in good health and CMV-seropositive. This sequence joins TRBV7-9 and TRBJ2-5, with D tentatively TRBD1 (6 bases). The material sequenced was PBMCs. The CDR3 DNA follows: TGTGCCGCTCATTCCAGGGGCCCGGGGCAAGAGACCCAGTACTTC. It specifies CAAHSRGPGQETQYF. The full variable domain, in which reference TRBV7-9 and TRBJ2-5 provide the parts outside the CDR3, is DTGVSQNPRHKITKRGQNVTFRCDPISEHNRLYWYRQTLGQGPEFLTYFQNEAQLEKSRLLSDRFSAERPKGSFSTLEIQRTEQGDSAMYLCAAHSRGPGQETQYFGPGTRLLVL.